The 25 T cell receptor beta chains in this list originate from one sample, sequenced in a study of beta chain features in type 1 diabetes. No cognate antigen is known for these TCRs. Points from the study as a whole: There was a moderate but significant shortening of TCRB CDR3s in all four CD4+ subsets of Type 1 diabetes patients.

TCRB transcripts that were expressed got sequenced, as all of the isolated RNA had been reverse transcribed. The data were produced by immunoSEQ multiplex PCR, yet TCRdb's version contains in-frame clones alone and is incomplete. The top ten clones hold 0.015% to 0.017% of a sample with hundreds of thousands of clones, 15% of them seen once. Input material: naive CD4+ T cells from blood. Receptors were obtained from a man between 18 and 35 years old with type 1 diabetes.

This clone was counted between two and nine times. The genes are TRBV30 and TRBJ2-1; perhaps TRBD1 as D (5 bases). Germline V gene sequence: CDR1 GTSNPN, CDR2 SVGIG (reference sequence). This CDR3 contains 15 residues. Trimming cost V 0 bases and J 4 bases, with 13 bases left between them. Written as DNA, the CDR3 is TGTGCCTGGAGTGTAGGGAACAGGCCATACAATGAGCAGTTCTTC. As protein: CAWSVGNRPYNEQFF.

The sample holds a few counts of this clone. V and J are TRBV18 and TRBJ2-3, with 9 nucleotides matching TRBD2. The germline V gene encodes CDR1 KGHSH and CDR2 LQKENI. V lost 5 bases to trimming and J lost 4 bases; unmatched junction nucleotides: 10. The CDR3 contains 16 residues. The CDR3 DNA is TGTGCCAGCTCATCACTGCGGGGGGGCCTTGCAGATACGCAGTATTTT. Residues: CASSSLRGGLADTQYF.

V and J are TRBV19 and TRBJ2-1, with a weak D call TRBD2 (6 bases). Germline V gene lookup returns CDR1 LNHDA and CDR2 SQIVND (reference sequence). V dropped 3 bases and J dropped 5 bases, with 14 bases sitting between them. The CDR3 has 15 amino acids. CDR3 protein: CASSIRAGINNEQFF. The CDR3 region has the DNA TGTGCCAGTAGTATTCGGGCGGGGATAAACAATGAGCAGTTCTTC.

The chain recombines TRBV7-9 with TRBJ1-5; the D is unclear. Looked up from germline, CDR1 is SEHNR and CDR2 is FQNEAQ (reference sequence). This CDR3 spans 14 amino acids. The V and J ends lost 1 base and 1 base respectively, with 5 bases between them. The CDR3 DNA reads TGTGCCAGCAGCTTAGACCGGAGCAATCAGCCCCAGCATTTT. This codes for CASSLDRSNQPQHF.

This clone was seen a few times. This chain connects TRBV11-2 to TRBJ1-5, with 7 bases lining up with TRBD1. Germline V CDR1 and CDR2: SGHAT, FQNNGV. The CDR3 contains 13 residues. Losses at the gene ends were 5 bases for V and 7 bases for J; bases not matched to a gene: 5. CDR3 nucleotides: TGTGCCAGCAGCAGGGGGCAAGAGCAGCCCCAGCATTTT. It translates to CASSRGQEQPQHF.

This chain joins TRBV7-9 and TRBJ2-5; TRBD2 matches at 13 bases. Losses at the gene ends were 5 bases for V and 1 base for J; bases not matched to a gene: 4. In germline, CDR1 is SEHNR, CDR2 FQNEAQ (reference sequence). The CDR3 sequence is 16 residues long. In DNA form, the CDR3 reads TGTGCCAGCAGCCCCGGGACTAGCGGGGTCCAAGAGACCCAGTACTTC. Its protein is CASSPGTSGVQETQYF.

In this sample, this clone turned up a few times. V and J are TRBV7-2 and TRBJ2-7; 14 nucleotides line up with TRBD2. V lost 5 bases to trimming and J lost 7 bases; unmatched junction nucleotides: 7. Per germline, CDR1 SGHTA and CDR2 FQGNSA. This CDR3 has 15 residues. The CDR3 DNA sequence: TGTGCCAGCAGCCCCCGGACTAGCGGGGGGTATGAGCAGTACTTC. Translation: CASSPRTSGGYEQYF.

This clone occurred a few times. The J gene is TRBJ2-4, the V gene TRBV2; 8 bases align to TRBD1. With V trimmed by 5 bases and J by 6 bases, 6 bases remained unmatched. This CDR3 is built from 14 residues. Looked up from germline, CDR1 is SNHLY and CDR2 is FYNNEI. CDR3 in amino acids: CASSPDREINIQYF. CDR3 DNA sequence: TGTGCCAGCAGTCCGGACAGGGAGATAAACATTCAGTACTTC.

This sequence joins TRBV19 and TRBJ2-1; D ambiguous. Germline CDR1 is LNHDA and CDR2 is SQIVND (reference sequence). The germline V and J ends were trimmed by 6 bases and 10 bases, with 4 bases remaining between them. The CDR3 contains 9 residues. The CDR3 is CASRAEQFF. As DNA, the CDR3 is TGTGCCAGTAGGGCAGAGCAGTTCTTC.

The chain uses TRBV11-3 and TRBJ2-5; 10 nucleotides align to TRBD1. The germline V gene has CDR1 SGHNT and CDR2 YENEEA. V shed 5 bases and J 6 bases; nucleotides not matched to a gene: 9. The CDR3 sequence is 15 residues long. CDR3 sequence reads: CASSPGTGVWKTQYF. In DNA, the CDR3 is TGTGCCAGCAGCCCCGGGACAGGGGTTTGGAAGACCCAGTACTTC. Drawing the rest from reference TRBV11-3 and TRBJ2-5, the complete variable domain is EAGVVQSPRYKIIEKKQPVAFWCNPISGHNTLYWYLQNLGQGPELLIRYENEEAVDDSQLPKDRFSAERLKGVDSTLKIQPAELGDSAVYLCASSPGTGVWKTQYFGPGTRLLVL.

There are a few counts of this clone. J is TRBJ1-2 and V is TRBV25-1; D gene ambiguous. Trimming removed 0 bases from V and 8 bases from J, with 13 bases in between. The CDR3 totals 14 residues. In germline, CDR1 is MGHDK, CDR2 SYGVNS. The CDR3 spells CASSEYGGSKGYTF. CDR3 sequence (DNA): TGTGCCAGCAGTGAATACGGAGGATCCAAAGGCTACACCTTC.

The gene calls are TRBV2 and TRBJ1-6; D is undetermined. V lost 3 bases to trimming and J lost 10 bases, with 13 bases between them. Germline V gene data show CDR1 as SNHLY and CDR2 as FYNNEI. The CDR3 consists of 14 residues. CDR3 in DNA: TGTGCCAGCAGTGAGACGGGATTTGCCTCACCCCTCCACTTT. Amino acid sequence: CASSETGFASPLHF.

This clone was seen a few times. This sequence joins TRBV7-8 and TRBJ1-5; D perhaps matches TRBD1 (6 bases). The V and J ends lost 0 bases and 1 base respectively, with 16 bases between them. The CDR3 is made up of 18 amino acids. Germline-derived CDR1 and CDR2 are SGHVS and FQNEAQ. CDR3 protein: CASSLALLLQGSNQPQHF. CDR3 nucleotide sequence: TGTGCCAGCAGCTTAGCCCTACTTCTTCAGGGGAGCAATCAGCCCCAGCATTTT.

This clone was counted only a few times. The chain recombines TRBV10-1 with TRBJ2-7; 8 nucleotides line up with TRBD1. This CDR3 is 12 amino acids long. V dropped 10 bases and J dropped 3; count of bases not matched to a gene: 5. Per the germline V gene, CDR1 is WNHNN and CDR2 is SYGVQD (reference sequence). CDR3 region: CATGQGSYEQYF. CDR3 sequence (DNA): TGCGCCACCGGACAGGGAAGCTACGAGCAGTACTTC.

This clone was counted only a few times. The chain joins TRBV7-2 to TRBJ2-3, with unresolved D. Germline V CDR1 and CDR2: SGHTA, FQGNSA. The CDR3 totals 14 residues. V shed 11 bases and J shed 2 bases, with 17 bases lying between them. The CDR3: CAGRGEYHTDTQYF. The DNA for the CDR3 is TGTGCCGGCCGAGGAGAATACCACACAGATACGCAGTATTTT.

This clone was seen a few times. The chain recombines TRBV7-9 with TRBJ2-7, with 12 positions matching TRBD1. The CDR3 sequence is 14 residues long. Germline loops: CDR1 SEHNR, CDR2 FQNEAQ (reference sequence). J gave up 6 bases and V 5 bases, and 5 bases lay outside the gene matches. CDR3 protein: CASSRGQGASEQYF. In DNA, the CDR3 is TGTGCCAGCAGCCGGGGACAGGGGGCATCCGAGCAGTACTTC.

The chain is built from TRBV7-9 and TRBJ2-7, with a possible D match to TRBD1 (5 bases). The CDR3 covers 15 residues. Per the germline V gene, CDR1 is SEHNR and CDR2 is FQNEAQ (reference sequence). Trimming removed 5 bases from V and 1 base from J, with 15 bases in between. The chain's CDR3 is CASSADRSVSYEQYF. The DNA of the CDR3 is TGTGCCAGCAGCGCAGACAGATCGGTGTCCTACGAGCAGTACTTC.

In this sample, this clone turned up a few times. The CDR3 nucleotides read TGTGCCAGCAGTGTCTCCGGACAGGGGATAAACTATGGCTACACCTTC. It translates to CASSVSGQGINYGYTF. V gene TRBV2 combines with J gene TRBJ1-2; TRBD1 matches 9 bases. The CDR3 loop spans 16 amino acids. Trimming took 4 bases from V and 2 from J; bases not matched to a gene: 8. CDR1 is SNHLY and CDR2 is FYNNEI in the germline V gene. Supplemented by reference TRBV2 and TRBJ1-2, the full variable domain reads EPEVTQTPSHQVTQMGQEVILRCVPISNHLYFYWYRQILGQKVEFLVSFYNNEISEKSEIFDDQFSVERPDGSNFTLKIRSTKLEDSAMYFCASSVSGQGINYGYTFGSGTRLTVV.

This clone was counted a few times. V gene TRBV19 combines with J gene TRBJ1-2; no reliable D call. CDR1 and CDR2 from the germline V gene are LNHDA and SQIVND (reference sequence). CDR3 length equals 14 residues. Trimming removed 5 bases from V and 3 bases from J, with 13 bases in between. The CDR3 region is CASSLTPLHYGYTF. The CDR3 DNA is TGTGCCAGTAGTTTGACACCTCTCCACTATGGCTACACCTTC.

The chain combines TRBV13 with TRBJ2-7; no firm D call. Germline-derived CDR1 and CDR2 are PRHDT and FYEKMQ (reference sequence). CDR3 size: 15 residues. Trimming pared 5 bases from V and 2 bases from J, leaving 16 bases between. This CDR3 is CASSRSSLGAYEQYF. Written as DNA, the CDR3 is TGTGCCAGCAGCCGTTCTTCCCTTGGAGCCTACGAGCAGTACTTC. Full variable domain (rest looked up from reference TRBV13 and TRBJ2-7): AAGVIQSPRHLIKEKRETATLKCYPIPRHDTVYWYQQGPGQDPQFLISFYEKMQSDKGSIPDRFSAQQFSDYHSELNMSSLELGDSALYFCASSRSSLGAYEQYFGPGTRLTVT.

The CDR3 DNA sequence: TGCAGCGTTGATTTTAGGGAGGATCAGCCCCAGCATTTT. Its protein is CSVDFREDQPQHF. The chain uses TRBV29-1 and TRBJ1-5; no clear D. This CDR3 is built from 13 residues. Trimming removed 3 bases at V and 5 bases at J, with 11 bases between. Germline CDR1 and CDR2: SQVTM and ANQGSEA.

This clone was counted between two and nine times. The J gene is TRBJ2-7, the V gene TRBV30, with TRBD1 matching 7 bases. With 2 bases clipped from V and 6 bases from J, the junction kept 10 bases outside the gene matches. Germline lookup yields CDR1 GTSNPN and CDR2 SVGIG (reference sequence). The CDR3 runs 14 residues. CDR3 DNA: TGTGCCTGGAGTAGGGGGCTAGTAGTCGTCGAGCAGTACTTC. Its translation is CAWSRGLVVVEQYF.

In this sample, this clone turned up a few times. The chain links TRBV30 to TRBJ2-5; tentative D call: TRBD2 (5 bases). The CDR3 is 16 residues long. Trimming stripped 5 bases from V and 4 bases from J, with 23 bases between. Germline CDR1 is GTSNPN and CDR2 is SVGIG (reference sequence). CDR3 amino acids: CAWLVGGPGRGETQYF. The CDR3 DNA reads TGTGCCTGGTTGGTGGGTGGGCCTGGTCGGGGAGAGACCCAGTACTTC.

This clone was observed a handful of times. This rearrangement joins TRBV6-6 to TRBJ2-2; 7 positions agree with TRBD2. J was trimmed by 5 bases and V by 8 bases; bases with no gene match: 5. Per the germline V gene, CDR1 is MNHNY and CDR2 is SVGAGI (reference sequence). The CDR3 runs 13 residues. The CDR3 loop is CASVRGSTGELFF. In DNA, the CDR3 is TGTGCCAGCGTCCGCGGGAGTACCGGGGAGCTGTTTTTT.

The CDR3 protein is CASSRGTGERGNQPQHF. CDR3 nucleotide sequence: TGCGCCAGCAGTCGTGGGACAGGGGAACGGGGCAATCAGCCCCAGCATTTT. This chain connects TRBV23-1 to TRBJ1-5, with 10 bases matching TRBD1. TRBV23-1 is placed among ORFs of uncertain function. Trimming cost V 4 bases and J 2 bases; bases outside gene matches: 8. The CDR3 extends over 17 amino acids.